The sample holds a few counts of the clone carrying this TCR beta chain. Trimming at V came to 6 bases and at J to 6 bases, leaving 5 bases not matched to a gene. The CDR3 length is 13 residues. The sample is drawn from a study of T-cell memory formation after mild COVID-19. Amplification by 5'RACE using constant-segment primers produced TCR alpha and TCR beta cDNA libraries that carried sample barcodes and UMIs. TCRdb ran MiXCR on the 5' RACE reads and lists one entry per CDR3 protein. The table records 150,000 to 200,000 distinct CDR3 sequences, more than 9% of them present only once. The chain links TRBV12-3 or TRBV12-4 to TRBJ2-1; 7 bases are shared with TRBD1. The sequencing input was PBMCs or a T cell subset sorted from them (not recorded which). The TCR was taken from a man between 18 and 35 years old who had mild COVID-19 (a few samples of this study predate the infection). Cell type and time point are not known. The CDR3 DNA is TGTGCCAGCAGCGATGACAGGGCCAATGAGCAGTTCTTC. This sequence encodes CASSDDRANEQFF.